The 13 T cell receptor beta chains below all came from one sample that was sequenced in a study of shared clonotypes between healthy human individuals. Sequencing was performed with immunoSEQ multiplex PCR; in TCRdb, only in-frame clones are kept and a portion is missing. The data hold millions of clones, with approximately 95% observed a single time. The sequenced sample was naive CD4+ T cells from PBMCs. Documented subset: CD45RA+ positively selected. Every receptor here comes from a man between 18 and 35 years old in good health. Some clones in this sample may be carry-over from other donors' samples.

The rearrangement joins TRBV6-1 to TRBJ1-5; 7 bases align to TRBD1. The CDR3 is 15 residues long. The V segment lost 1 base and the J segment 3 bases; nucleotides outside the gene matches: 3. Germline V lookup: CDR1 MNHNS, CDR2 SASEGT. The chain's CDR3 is CASSEGDSNNQPQHF. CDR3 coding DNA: TGTGCCAGCAGTGAAGGGGACAGCAACAATCAGCCCCAGCATTTT.

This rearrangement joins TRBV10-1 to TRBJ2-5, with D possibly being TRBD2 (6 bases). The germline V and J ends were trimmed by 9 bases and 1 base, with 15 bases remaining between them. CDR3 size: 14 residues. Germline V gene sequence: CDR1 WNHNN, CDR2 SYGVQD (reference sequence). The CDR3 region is CASNPDYLQETQYF. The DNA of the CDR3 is TGCGCCAGTAACCCGGACTACCTCCAAGAGACCCAGTACTTC.

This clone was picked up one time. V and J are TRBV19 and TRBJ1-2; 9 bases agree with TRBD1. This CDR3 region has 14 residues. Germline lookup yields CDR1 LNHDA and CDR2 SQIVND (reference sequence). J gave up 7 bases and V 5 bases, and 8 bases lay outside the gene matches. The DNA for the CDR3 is TGTGCCAGTAGTCCCGGGACAGGGCTAACTGGCTACACCTTC. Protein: CASSPGTGLTGYTF.

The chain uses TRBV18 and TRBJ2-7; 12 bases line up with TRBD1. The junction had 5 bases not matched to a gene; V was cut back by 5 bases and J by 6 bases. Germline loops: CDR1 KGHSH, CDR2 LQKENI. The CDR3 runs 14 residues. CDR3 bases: TGTGCCAGCTCAACCGGGACAGGGGGCCCCGAGCAGTACTTC. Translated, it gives CASSTGTGGPEQYF.

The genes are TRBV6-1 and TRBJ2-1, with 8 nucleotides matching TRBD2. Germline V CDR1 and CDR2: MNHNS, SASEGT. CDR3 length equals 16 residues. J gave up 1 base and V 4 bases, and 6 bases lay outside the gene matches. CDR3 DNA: TGTGCCAGCAGTGGATGGACTAGCAGTTCCTACAATGAGCAGTTCTTC. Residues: CASSGWTSSSYNEQFF.

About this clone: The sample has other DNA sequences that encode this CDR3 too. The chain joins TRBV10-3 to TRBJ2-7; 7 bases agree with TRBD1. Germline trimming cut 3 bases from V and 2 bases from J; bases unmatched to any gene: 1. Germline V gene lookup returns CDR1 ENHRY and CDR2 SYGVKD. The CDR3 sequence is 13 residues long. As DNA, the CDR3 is TGTGCCATCAGTGATGGGACAGCCTACGAGCAGTACTTC. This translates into CAISDGTAYEQYF.

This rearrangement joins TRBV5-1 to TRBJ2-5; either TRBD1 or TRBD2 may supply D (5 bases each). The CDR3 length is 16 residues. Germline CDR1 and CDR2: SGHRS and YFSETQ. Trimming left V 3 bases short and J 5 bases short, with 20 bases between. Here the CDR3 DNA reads TGCGCCAGCAGCTGGCCGGGGCCTCAAAGTTCGGAGACCCAGTACTTC. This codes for CASSWPGPQSSETQYF.

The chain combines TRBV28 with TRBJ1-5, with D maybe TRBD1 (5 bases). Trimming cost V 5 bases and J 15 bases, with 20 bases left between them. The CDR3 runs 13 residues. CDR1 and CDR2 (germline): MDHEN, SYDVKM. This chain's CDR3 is CASSPTDRPRWHF. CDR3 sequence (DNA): TGTGCCAGCAGTCCCACCGACAGACCCCGATGGCATTTT. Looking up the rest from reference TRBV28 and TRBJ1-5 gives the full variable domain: DVKVTQSSRYLVKRTGEKVFLECVQDMDHENMFWYRQDPGLGLRLIYFSYDVKMKEKGDIPEGYSVSREKKERFSLILESASTNQTSMYLCASSPTDRPRWHFGDGTRLSIL.

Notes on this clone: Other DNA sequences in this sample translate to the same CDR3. CDR3 DNA: TGTGCCAGCAGTTACTCCCCTAGCGGCTCCTACAATGAGCAGTTCTTC. Amino acids: CASSYSPSGSYNEQFF. The J gene is TRBJ2-1, the V gene TRBV6-5; 7 nucleotides line up with TRBD2. Germline V gives CDR1 MNHEY, CDR2 SVGAGI. The CDR3 has 16 residues. The V gene end was trimmed by 0 bases and the J gene end by 0 bases; junction bases not matched to a gene: 2.

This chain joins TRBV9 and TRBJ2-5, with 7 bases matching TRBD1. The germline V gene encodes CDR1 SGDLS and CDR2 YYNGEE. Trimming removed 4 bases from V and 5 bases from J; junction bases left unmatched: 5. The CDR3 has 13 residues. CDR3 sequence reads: CASSLGQVETQYF. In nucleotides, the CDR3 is TGTGCCAGCAGCCTTGGACAGGTGGAGACCCAGTACTTC.

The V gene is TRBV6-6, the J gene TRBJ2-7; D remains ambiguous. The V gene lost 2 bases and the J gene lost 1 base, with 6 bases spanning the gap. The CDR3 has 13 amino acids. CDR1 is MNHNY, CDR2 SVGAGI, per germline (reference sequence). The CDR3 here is CASSYAPSYEQYF. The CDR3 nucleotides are TGTGCCAGCAGTTACGCCCCATCCTACGAGCAGTACTTC.

Written as DNA, the CDR3 is TGTGCCAGCAGTGAAGCTATACTAGCGGGAGGTTCAAATGAGCAGTTCTTC. It yields the protein CASSEAILAGGSNEQFF. The rearrangement uses TRBV2 and TRBJ2-1; 12 bases line up with TRBD2. The CDR3 runs to 17 residues. Germline lookup yields CDR1 SNHLY and CDR2 FYNNEI. J lost 7 bases, V lost 0 bases, and 7 bases had no gene match. Filled out from reference TRBV2 and TRBJ2-1, the complete variable domain reads EPEVTQTPSHQVTQMGQEVILRCVPISNHLYFYWYRQILGQKVEFLVSFYNNEISEKSEIFDDQFSVERPDGSNFTLKIRSTKLEDSAMYFCASSEAILAGGSNEQFFGPGTRLTVL.

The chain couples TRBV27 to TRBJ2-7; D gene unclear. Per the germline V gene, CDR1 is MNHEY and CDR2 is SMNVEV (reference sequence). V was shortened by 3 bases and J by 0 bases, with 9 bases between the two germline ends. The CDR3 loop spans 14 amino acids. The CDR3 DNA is TGTGCCAGCAGTTTGATGCCAGCCTCCTACGAGCAGTACTTC. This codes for CASSLMPASYEQYF.